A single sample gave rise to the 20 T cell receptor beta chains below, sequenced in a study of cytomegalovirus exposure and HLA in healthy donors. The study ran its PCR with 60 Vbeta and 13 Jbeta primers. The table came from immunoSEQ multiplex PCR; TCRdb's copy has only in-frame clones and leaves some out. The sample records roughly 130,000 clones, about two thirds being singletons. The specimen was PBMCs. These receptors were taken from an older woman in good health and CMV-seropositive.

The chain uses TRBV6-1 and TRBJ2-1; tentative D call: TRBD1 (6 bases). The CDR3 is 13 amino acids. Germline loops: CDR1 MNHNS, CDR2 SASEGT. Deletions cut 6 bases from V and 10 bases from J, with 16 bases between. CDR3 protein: CASRPTGSWEQFF. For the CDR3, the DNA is TGTGCCAGCAGACCGACAGGCTCGTGGGAGCAGTTCTTC.

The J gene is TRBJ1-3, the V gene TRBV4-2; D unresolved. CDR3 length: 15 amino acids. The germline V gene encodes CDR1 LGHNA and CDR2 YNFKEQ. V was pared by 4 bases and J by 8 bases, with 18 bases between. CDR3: CASSLDYGGEDTIYF. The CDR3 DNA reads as TGTGCCAGCAGCCTCGACTATGGAGGAGAAGACACCATATATTTT.

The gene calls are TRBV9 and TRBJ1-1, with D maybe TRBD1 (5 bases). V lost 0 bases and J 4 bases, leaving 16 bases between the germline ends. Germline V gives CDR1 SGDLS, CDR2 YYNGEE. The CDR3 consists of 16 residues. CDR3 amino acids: CASSVGWGGSGTEAFF. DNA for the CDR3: TGTGCCAGCAGCGTAGGGTGGGGGGGGTCGGGCACTGAAGCTTTCTTT.

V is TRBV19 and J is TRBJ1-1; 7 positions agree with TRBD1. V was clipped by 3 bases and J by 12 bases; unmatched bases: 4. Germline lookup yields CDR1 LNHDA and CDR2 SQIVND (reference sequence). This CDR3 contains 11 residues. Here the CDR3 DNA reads TGTGCCAGTAGTATGACAGGGCGGACTTTCTTT. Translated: CASSMTGRTFF.

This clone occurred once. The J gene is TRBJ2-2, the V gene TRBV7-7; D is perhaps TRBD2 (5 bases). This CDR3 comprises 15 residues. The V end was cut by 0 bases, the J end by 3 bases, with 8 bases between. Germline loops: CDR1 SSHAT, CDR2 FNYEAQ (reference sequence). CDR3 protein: CASSLAPGDTGELFF. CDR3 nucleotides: TGTGCCAGCAGCTTAGCCCCCGGGGACACCGGGGAGCTGTTTTTT.

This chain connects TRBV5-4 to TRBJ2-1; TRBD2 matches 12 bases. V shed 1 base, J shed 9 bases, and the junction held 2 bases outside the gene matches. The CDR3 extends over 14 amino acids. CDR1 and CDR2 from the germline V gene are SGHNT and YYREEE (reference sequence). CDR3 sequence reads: CASSLLAGGREQFF. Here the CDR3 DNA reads TGTGCCAGCAGCTTGCTAGCGGGGGGGCGTGAGCAGTTCTTC. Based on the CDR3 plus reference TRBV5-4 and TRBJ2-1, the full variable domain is ETGVTQSPTHLIKTRGQQVTLRCSSQSGHNTVSWYQQALGQGPQFIFQYYREEENGRGNFPPRFSGLQFPNYSSELNVNALELDDSALYLCASSLLAGGREQFFGPGTRLTVL.

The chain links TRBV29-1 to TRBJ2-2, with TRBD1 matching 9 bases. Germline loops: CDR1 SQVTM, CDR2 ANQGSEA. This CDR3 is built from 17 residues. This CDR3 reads CSAAGTGKIANTGELFF. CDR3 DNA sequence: TGCAGTGCCGCCGGGACAGGGAAGATCGCGAACACCGGGGAGCTGTTTTTT.

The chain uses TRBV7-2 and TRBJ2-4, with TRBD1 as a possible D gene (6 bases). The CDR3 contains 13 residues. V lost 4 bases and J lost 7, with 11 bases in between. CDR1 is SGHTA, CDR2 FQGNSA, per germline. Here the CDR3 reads CASSSGHDNIQYF. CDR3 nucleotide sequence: TGTGCCAGCAGCTCGGGACACGATAACATTCAGTACTTC.

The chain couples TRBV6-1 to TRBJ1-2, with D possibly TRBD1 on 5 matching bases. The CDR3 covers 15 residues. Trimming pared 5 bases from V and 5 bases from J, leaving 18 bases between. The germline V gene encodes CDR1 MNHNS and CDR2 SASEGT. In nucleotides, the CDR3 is TGTGCCAGCAGTCCAACCGGGGGGACGCCTTATGGCTACACCTTC. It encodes CASSPTGGTPYGYTF.

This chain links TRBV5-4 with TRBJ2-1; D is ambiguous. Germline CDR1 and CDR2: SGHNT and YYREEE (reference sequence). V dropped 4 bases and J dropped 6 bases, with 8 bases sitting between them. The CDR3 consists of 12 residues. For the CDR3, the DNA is TGTGCCAGCAGCGTACTGAGCAATGAGCAGTTCTTC. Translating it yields CASSVLSNEQFF. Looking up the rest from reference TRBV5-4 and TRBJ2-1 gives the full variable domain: ETGVTQSPTHLIKTRGQQVTLRCSSQSGHNTVSWYQQALGQGPQFIFQYYREEENGRGNFPPRFSGLQFPNYSSELNVNALELDDSALYLCASSVLSNEQFFGPGTRLTVL.

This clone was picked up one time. The chain's CDR3 is CASSEGLAGRNEQFF. The CDR3 DNA reads as TGTGCCAGCTCTGAGGGACTAGCGGGGAGGAATGAGCAGTTCTTC. The V call is TRBV6-5, the J call TRBJ2-1; TRBD2 matches 13 bases. The CDR3 contains 15 residues. J was trimmed by 7 bases and V by 8 bases; bases with no gene match: 8. Germline CDR1 and CDR2: MNHEY and SVGAGI.

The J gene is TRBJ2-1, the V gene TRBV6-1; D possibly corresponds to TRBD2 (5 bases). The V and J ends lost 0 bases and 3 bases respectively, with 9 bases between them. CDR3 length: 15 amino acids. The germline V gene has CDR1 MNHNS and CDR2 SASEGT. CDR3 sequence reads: CASSEAGVFYNEQFF. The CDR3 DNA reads TGTGCCAGCAGTGAAGCCGGGGTTTTCTACAATGAGCAGTTCTTC.

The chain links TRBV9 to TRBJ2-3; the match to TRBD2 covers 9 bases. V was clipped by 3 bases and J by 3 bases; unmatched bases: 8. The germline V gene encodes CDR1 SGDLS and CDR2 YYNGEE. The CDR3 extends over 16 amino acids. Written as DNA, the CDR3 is TGTGCCAGCAGCGCCTGGGGCGGGGGGGGGACAGATACGCAGTATTTT. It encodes CASSAWGGGGTDTQYF. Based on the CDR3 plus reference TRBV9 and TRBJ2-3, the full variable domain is DSGVTQTPKHLITATGQRVTLRCSPRSGDLSVYWYQQSLDQGLQFLIQYYNGEERAKGNILERFSAQQFPDLHSELNLSSLELGDSALYFCASSAWGGGGTDTQYFGPGTRLTVL.

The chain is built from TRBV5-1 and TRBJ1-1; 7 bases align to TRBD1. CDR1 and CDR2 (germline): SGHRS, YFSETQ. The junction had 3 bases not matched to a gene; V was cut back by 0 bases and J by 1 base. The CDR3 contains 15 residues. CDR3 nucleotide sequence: TGCGCCAGCAGCTTGGGAGGGGGCGAGAACACTGAAGCTTTCTTT. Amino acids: CASSLGGGENTEAFF. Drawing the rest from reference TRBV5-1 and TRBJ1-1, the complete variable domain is KAGVTQTPRYLIKTRGQQVTLSCSPISGHRSVSWYQQTPGQGLQFLFEYFSETQRNKGNFPGRFSGRQFSNSRSEMNVSTLELGDSALYLCASSLGGGENTEAFFGQGTRLTVV.

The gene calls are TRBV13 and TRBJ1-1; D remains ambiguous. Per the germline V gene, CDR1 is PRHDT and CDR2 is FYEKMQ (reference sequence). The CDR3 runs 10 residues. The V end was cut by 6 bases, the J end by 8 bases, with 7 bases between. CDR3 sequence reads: CASSIVEAFF. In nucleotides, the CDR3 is TGTGCCAGCAGTATAGTCGAAGCTTTCTTT. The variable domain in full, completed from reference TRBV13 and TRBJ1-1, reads AAGVIQSPRHLIKEKRETATLKCYPIPRHDTVYWYQQGPGQDPQFLISFYEKMQSDKGSIPDRFSAQQFSDYHSELNMSSLELGDSALYFCASSIVEAFFGQGTRLTVV.

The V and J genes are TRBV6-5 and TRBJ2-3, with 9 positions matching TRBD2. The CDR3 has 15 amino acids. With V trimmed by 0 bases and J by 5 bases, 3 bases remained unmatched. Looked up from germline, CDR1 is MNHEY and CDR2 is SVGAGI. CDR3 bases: TGTGCCAGCAGTTACTCCGGCGGGAGGGGAGATACGCAGTATTTT. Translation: CASSYSGGRGDTQYF.

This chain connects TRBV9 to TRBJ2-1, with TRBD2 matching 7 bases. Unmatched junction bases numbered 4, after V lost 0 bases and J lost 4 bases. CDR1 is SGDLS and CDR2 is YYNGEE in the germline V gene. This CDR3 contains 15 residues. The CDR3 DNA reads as TGTGCCAGCAGCGTAGGGGCTAGCGGTTACAATGAGCAGTTCTTC. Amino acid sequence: CASSVGASGYNEQFF.

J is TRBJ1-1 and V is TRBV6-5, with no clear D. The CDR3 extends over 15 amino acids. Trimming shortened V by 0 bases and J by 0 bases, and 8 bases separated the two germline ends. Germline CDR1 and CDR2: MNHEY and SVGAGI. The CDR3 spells CASSYSQVMNTEAFF. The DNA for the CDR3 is TGTGCCAGCAGTTACTCCCAGGTTATGAACACTGAAGCTTTCTTT.

The CDR3 reads CASSPEVFGTGDEKLFF. CDR3 nucleotides: TGTGCCAGCAGCCCGGAGGTCTTCGGGACAGGGGATGAAAAACTGTTTTTT. V and J are TRBV5-6 and TRBJ1-4; the match to TRBD1 covers 10 bases. V was pared by 4 bases and J by 6 bases, with 12 bases of the junction left unmatched. The CDR3 has 17 residues. CDR1 and CDR2 from the germline V gene are SGHDT and YYEEEE.

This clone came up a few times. This CDR3 reads CASSLGNRVGTEAFF. The CDR3 DNA reads TGTGCCAGCAGCTTAGGAAACAGGGTAGGCACTGAAGCTTTCTTT. The V gene is TRBV7-9, the J gene TRBJ1-1; D may be TRBD1 (6 bases). Germline lookup yields CDR1 SEHNR and CDR2 FQNEAQ (reference sequence). Trimming cost V 1 base and J 4 bases, with 13 bases left between them. The CDR3 consists of 15 residues.